A single T cell receptor beta chain is shown here with its context. These data belong to a study of shared T cell receptors in the human thymus. The V gene end was trimmed by 1 base and the J gene end by 5 bases; junction bases not matched to a gene: 8. The V gene's germline CDR1 is LGHNA and CDR2 YNFKEQ. This CDR3 has 17 amino acids. Generated by immunoSEQ multiplex PCR, the TCRdb table keeps only in-frame clones and is missing some. The sample shows about 660,000 clones, roughly 90% of them seen only once. This sample also belongs to another study, concerning human thymus T cells. From that paper: Donors were healthy Finnish babies undergoing corrective operations for congenital heart defects.

The chain recombines TRBV4-2 with TRBJ2-5; TRBD2 matches at 12 bases. Material: thymocytes. The source of this sequence is a boy under two years old with a congenital heart defect. The CDR3 loop is CASSQGSSGRARETQYF. The CDR3 DNA is TGTGCCAGCAGCCAAGGGTCTAGCGGGAGGGCCAGGGAGACCCAGTACTTC.